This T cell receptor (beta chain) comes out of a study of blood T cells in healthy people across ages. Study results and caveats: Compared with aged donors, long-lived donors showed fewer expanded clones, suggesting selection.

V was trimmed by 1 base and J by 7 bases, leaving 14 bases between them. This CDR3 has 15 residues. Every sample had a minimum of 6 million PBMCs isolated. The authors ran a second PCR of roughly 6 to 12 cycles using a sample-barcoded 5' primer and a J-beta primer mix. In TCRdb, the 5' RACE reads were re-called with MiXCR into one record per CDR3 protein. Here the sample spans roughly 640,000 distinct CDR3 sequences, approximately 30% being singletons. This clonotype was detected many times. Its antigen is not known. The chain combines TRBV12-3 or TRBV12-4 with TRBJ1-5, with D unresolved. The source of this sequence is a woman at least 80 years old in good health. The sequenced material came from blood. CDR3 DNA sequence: TGTGCCAGCAGTTTAGGTGACCAACCCAGACAGCCCCAGCATTTT. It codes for CASSLGDQPRQPQHF.